Presented here are 5 T cell receptor beta chains from one specimen sequenced in a study of blood T cell repertoires in COVID-19. Sequencing was performed with immunoSEQ multiplex PCR; in TCRdb, only in-frame clones are kept and a portion is missing. The sample shows 80,000 to 95,000 clones, about 89% of them seen only once. The source material was peripheral blood. Source of these receptors: a human donor with active COVID-19. The donor label of this sample is uncertain.

Details on this clone: Other DNA sequences of this sample code for an identical CDR3. The chain employs TRBV5-1 and TRBJ2-7; 7 bases fit TRBD1. Unmatched junction bases numbered 2, after V lost 0 bases and J lost 5 bases. Germline loops: CDR1 SGHRS, CDR2 YFSETQ. The CDR3 length is 13 residues. The CDR3 protein is CASSLGQGDEQYF. In nucleotides, the CDR3 is TGCGCCAGCAGCTTGGGGCAGGGGGACGAGCAGTACTTC.

The rearrangement uses TRBV6-6 and TRBJ1-6; 7 bases fit TRBD1. The CDR3 loop spans 20 amino acids. With V trimmed by 5 bases and J by 6 bases, 22 bases remained unmatched. Germline V gives CDR1 MNHNY, CDR2 SVGAGI (reference sequence). The CDR3 coding sequence is TGTGCCAGCAGTCCATGGAGGGGGCCCAACGGCCGGTATAGTAATTCACCCCTCCACTTT. Amino acid sequence: CASSPWRGPNGRYSNSPLHF.

V gene TRBV2 combines with J gene TRBJ2-1; D possibly corresponds to TRBD1 (6 bases). CDR3 length: 13 amino acids. Trimming stripped 6 bases from V and 4 bases from J, with 10 bases between. From germline, CDR1 is SNHLY and CDR2 FYNNEI. The CDR3 DNA is TGTGCCAGCAGCCGGGACAATTACAATGAGCAGTTCTTC. Amino acid sequence: CASSRDNYNEQFF.

The V gene is TRBV23-1, the J gene TRBJ1-5; tentative D call: TRBD1 (5 bases). TRBV23-1 falls under the ORF class, with uncertain function. Trimming took off 8 bases at V and 6 bases at J, with 26 bases between the two ends. CDR3 size: 17 residues. The CDR3 nucleotides are TGCGCCAGCTGCTCGCGGGGCGTAGGCTTATTCCGTCAGCCCCAGCATTTT. Encoded protein: CASCSRGVGLFRQPQHF.

The CDR3 region is CASSLRTSGGWTGELFF. CDR3 nucleotides: TGTGCCAGCAGTCTCCGGACTAGCGGGGGTTGGACCGGGGAGCTGTTTTTT. This rearrangement joins TRBV6-6 to TRBJ2-2; 13 positions agree with TRBD2. Germline V gives CDR1 MNHNY, CDR2 SVGAGI (reference sequence). Germline trimming cut 5 bases from V and 5 bases from J; bases unmatched to any gene: 8. The CDR3 spans 17 residues.